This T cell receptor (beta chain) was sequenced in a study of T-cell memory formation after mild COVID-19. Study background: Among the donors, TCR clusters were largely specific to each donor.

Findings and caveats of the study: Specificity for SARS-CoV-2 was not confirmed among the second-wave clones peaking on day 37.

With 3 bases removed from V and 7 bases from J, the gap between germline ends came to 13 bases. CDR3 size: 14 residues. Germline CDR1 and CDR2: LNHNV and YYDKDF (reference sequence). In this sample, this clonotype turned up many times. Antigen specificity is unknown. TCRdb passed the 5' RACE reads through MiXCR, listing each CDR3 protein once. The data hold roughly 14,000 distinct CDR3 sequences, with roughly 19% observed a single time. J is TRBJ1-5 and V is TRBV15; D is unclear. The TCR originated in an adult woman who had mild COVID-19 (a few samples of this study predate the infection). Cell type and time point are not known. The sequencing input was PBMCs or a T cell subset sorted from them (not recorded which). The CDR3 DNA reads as TGTGCCACCAGCAGGGATTCGGCAAACCAGCCCCAGCATTTT. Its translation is CATSRDSANQPQHF.